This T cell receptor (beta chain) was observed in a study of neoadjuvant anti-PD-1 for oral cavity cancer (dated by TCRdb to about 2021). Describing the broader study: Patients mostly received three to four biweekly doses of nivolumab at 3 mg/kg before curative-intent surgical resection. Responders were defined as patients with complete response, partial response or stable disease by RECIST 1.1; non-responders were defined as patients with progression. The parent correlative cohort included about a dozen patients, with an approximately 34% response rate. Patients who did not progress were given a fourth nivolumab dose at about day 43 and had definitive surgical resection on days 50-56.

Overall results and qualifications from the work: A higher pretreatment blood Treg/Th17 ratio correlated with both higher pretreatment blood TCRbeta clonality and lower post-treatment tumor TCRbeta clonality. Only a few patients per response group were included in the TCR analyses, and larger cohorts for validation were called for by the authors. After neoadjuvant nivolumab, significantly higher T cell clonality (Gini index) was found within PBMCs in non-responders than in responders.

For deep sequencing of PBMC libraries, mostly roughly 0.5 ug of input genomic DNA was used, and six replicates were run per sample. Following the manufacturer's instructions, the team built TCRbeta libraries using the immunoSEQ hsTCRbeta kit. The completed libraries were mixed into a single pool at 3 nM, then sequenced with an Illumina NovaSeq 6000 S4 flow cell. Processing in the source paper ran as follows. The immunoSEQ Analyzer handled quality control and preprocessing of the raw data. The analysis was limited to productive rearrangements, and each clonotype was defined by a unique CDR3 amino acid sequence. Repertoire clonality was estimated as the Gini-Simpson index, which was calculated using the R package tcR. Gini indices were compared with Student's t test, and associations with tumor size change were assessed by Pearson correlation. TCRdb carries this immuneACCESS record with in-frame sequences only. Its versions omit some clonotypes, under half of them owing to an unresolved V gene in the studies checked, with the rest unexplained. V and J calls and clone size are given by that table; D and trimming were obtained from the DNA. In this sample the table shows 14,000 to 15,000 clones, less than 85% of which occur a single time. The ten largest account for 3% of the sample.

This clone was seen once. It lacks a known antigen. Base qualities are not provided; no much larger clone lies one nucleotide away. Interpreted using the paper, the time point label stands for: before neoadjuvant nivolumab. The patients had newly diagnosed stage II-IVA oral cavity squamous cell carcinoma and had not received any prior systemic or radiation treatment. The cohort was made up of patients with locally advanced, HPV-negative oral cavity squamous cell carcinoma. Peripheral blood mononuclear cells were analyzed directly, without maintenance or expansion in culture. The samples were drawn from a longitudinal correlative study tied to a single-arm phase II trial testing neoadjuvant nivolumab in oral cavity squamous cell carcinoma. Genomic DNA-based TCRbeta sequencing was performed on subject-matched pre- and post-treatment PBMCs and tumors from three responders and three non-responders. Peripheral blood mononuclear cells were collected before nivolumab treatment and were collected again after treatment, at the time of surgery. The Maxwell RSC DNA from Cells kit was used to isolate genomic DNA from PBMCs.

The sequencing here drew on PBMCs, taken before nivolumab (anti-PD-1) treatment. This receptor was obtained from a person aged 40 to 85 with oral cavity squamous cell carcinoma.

The sequenced DNA is TGTGCCAGCAGCGCGTACAGGGGGAACGACGAGACCCAGTACTTC. Translated, it gives CASSAYRGNDETQYF. Recombination joined TRBV13 with TRBJ2-5; TRBD1 matches 8 bases in the middle. Reading the germline V gene (reference sequence) gives CDR1 PRHDT and CDR2 FYEKMQ. The CDR3 numbers 15 residues from cysteine through phenylalanine. Only the CDR3 region is kept as DNA, spanning 45 bases read in frame from base 1. Ends trimmed: V by 5 bases, J by 5 bases; bases unmatched to a gene: 10.